Listed here are 2 T cell receptor beta chains from one sample, sequenced in a study of brain T cells in children with intractable seizures. The data were produced by immunoSEQ multiplex PCR, yet TCRdb's version contains in-frame clones alone and is incomplete. The table records roughly 120,000 clones, 94% of them present only once. The sample here was peripheral blood, taken at surgery. These receptors were obtained from a boy less than two years old with hemimegalencephaly and intractable seizures.

This chain connects TRBV7-2 to TRBJ2-2, with D unresolved. Trimming left V 4 bases short and J 5 bases short, with 11 bases between. Per the germline V gene, CDR1 is SGHTA and CDR2 is FQGNSA. The CDR3 covers 14 residues. CDR3 DNA sequence: TGTGCCAGCAGCTCGACCTGGTGGACCGGGGAGCTGTTTTTT. This sequence encodes CASSSTWWTGELFF.

V usage is TRBV24-1 and J usage is TRBJ2-7; 13 positions match TRBD2. Germline assignment: CDR1 KGHDR and CDR2 SFDVKD. V lost 9 bases to trimming and J lost 3 bases; unmatched junction nucleotides: 19. This CDR3 is built from 19 residues. CDR3 amino acids: CATQRTSGSPLNPCYEQYF. CDR3 nucleotide sequence: TGTGCCACCCAAAGGACTAGCGGGAGTCCCTTGAACCCTTGCTACGAGCAGTACTTC.